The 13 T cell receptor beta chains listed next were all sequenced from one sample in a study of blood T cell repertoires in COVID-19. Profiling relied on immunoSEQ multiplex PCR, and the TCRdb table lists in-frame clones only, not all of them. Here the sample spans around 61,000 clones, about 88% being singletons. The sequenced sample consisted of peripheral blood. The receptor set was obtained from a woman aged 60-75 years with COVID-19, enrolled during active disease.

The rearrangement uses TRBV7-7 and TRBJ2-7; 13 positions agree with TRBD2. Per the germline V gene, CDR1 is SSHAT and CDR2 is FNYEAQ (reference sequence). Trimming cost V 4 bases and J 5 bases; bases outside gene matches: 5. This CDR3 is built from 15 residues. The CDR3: CASSSGTSGTHEQYF. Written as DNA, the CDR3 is TGTGCCAGCAGCTCCGGGACTAGCGGGACACACGAGCAGTACTTC.

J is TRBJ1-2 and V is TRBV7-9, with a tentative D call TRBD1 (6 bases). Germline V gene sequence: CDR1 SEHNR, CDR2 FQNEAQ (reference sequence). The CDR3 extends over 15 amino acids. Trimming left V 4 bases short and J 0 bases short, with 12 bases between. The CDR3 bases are TGTGCCAGCAGCTCAGACAGGCCCCCTAACTATGGCTACACCTTC. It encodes CASSSDRPPNYGYTF.

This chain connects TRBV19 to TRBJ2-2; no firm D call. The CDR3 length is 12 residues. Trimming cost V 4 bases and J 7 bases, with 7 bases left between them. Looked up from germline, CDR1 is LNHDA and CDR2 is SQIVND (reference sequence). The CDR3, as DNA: TGTGCCAGTAGTAGCCAGTACGGGGAGCTGTTTTTT. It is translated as CASSSQYGELFF.

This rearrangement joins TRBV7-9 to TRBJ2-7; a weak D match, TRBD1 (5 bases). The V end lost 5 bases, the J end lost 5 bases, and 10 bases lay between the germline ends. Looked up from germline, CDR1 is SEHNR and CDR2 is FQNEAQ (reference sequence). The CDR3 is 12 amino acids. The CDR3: CASSPQGDEQYF. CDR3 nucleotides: TGTGCCAGCAGCCCCCAGGGTGACGAGCAGTACTTC.

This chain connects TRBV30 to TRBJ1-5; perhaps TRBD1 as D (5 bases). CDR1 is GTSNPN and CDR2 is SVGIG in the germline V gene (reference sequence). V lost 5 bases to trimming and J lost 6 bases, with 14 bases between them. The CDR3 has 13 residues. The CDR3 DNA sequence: TGTGCCTGGGGGACCTTGGGGGGTCAGCCCCAGCATTTT. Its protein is CAWGTLGGQPQHF.

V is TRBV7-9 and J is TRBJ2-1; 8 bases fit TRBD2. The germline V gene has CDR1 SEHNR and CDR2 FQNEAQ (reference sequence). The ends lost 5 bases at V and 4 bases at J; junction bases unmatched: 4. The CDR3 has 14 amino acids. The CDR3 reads CASSPAGVYNEQFF. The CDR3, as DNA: TGTGCCAGCAGCCCAGCGGGGGTATACAATGAGCAGTTCTTC.

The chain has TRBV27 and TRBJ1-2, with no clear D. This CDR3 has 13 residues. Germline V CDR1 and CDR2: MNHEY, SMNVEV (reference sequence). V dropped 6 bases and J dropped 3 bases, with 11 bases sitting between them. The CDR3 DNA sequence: TGTGCCAGCAGAGAGCGAGGAGACTATGGCTACACCTTC. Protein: CASRERGDYGYTF.

This CDR3 reads CATSNQGAAWEYQETQYF. Written as DNA, the CDR3 is TGTGCCACCAGTAATCAGGGGGCGGCCTGGGAGTACCAAGAGACCCAGTACTTC. This chain links TRBV24-1 with TRBJ2-5, with TRBD1 matching over 8 bases. The length of the CDR3 is 18 residues. V gave up 6 bases and J gave up 0 bases; unmatched junction bases: 14. Per germline, CDR1 KGHDR and CDR2 SFDVKD.

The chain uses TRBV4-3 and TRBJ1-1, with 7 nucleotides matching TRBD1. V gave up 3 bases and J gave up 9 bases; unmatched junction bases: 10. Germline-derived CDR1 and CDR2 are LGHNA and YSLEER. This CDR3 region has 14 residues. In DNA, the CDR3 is TGCGCCAGCAGCCAGGCCAGACAGGGCGCAAAAGCTTTCTTT. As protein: CASSQARQGAKAFF.

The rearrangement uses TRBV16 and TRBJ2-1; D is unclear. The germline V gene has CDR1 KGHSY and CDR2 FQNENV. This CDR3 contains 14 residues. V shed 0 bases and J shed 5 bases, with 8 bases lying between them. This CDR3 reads CASSQSTVDNEQFF. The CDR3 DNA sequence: TGTGCCAGCAGCCAATCCACAGTGGACAATGAGCAGTTCTTC. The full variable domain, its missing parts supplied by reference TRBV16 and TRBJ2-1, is GEEVAQTPKHLVRGEGQKAKLYCAPIKGHSYVFWYQQVLKNEFKFLISFQNENVFDETGMPKERFSAKCLPNSPCSLEIQATKLEDSAVYFCASSQSTVDNEQFFGPGTRLTVL.

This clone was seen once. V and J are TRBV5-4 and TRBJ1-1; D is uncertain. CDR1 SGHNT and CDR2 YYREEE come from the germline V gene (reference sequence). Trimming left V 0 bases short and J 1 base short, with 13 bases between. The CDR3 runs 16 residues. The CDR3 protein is CASSLVAGGPNTEAFF. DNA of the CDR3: TGTGCCAGCAGCTTGGTTGCCGGCGGGCCGAACACTGAAGCTTTCTTT.

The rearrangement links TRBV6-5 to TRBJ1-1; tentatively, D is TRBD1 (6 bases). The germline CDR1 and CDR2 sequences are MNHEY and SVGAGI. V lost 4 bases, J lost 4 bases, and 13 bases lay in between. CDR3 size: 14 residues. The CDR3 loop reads CASSFTGSGTEAFF. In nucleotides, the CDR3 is TGTGCCAGCAGTTTTACAGGGTCCGGCACTGAAGCTTTCTTT.

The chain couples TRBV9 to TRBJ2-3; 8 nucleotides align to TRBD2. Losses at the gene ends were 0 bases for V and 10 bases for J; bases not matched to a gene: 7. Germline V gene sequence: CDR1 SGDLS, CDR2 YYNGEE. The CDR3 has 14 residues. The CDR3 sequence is CASSVAGGLFAQYF. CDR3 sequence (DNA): TGTGCCAGCAGCGTAGCGGGGGGGCTATTTGCGCAGTATTTT.